This is a list of T cell receptor beta chains from one sample in a study of CD8 T cells in Susac syndrome. TCRdb analysed the immunoSEQ multiplex PCR reads with MiXCR anew, one entry per CDR3 protein. The profile shows 250,000 to 350,000 distinct CDR3 sequences, roughly 85% of them singletons. Material: CD8+ T cells from PBMCs. These TCRs come from a human donor with multiple sclerosis. The CDR3 runs from the conserved cysteine through the conserved F or W. A D gene is named only where the DNA matches it firmly. Where a row states a size, it is once, few, many or the class of an expanded clone; other rows omit it.

V gene: TRBV7-2
J gene: TRBJ2-1
clone size: .
D gene: .
CDR3 protein: CAERTGGLDNEQFF
CDR3 DNA: TGTGCCGAGAGAACTGGGGGGCTGGACAATGAGCAGTTCTTC

V gene: TRBV19
J gene: TRBJ2-1
clone size: .
D gene: .
CDR3 protein: CASSISRFEQFF
CDR3 DNA: TGTGCCAGTAGTATATCAAGATTTGAGCAGTTCTTC

V gene: TRBV20-1
J gene: TRBJ2-7
clone size: .
D gene: TRBD1
CDR3 protein: CSALDFGTGEQYF
CDR3 DNA: TGCAGTGCCCTTGACTTCGGGACAGGGGAGCAGTACTTC

V gene: TRBV7-7
J gene: TRBJ2-3
clone size: .
D gene: TRBD2
CDR3 protein: CASSAGTSGNTDTQYF
CDR3 DNA: TGTGCTAGCAGCGCAGGGACTAGCGGGAACACAGATACGCAGTATTTT

V gene: TRBV5-5
J gene: TRBJ2-7
clone size: .
D gene: TRBD1
CDR3 protein: CASTPGQGYYEQYF
CDR3 DNA: TGTGCCAGCACCCCGGGACAGGGCTACTACGAGCAGTACTTC

V gene: TRBV7-8
J gene: TRBJ2-3
clone size: .
D gene: .
CDR3 protein: CASSLTLEGPGTDTQYF
CDR3 DNA: TGTGCCAGCAGCTTAACCCTAGAGGGCCCTGGCACAGATACGCAGTATTTT

V gene: TRBV7-9
J gene: TRBJ1-2
clone size: .
D gene: .
CDR3 protein: CASSRQQGEGTF
CDR3 DNA: TGTGCCAGCAGCCGGCAACAGGGAGAGGGGACCTTC

V gene: TRBV7-9
J gene: TRBJ2-7
clone size: .
D gene: TRBD1
CDR3 protein: CATRGDRGRSYEQYF
CDR3 DNA: TGTGCCACTCGGGGGGACAGGGGAAGGTCCTACGAGCAGTACTTC

V gene: TRBV12-3/TRBV12-4
J gene: TRBJ2-1
clone size: .
D gene: TRBD2
CDR3 protein: CASSKGTSGYNEQFF
CDR3 DNA: TGTGCCAGCAGTAAAGGGACTAGCGGTTACAATGAGCAGTTCTTC

V gene: TRBV5-1
J gene: TRBJ2-1
clone size: .
D gene: .
CDR3 protein: CASSLESVYEQFF
CDR3 DNA: TGCGCCAGCAGCTTGGAGTCAGTCTATGAGCAGTTCTTC

V gene: TRBV15
J gene: TRBJ2-2
clone size: .
D gene: .
CDR3 protein: CATRGEFSRGVAGELFF
CDR3 DNA: TGTGCCACCAGAGGGGAATTTAGTCGCGGGGTGGCCGGGGAGCTGTTTTTT

V gene: TRBV12-3/TRBV12-4
J gene: TRBJ2-2
clone size: .
D gene: .
CDR3 protein: CASSLSGDSNTGELFF
CDR3 DNA: TGTGCCAGCAGTTTATCGGGGGACTCGAACACCGGGGAGCTGTTTTTT

V gene: TRBV9
J gene: TRBJ2-5
clone size: .
D gene: TRBD2
CDR3 protein: CASSVSGGEGETQYF
CDR3 DNA: TGTGCCAGCAGCGTATCGGGGGGAGAGGGAGAGACCCAGTACTTC

V gene: TRBV20-1
J gene: TRBJ1-1
clone size: .
D gene: .
CDR3 protein: CSASEALNTEAFF
CDR3 DNA: TGCAGTGCTAGTGAGGCCCTGAACACTGAAGCTTTCTTT

V gene: TRBV5-3
J gene: TRBJ2-1
clone size: once
D gene: TRBD2
CDR3 protein: CARSVRIPPKPPGLSGSNEQFF
CDR3 DNA: TGTGCCAGAAGCGTGAGAATCCCTCCGAAACCCCCCGGACTAAGCGGGAGCAATGAGCAGTTCTTC

V gene: TRBV20-1
J gene: TRBJ2-3
clone size: once
D gene: TRBD2
CDR3 protein: CSAAGYTSGGVTSTDTQYF
CDR3 DNA: TGCAGTGCCGCGGGTTATACTAGCGGCGGTGTGACTAGCACAGATACGCAGTATTTT

V gene: TRBV7-9
J gene: TRBJ2-7
clone size: .
D gene: .
CDR3 protein: CASSPKGSSYEQYF
CDR3 DNA: TGTGCCAGCAGCCCCAAGGGCAGTTCCTACGAGCAGTACTTC

V gene: TRBV7-9
J gene: TRBJ2-7
clone size: .
D gene: .
CDR3 protein: CASSPADSASLYEQYF
CDR3 DNA: TGTGCCAGCAGCCCCGCCGACTCAGCCTCCCTTTACGAGCAGTACTTC